This TCR beta chain was profiled in a study of T cell responses to AZD1222 COVID-19 vaccine (dated by TCRdb to about 2021). A note on the overall study: AZD1222 recipients given second doses at about 4 weeks or at about 12 weeks were pooled, since spike-specific TCR depth and breadth were not found to differ between the two schedules. Trial participants were enrolled by age into subgroups of 18-55, 56-69 and 70-plus years, and about 150, 27 and 61 TCR-sequenced participants, respectively, were included in these subgroups. A total of 230 to 250 trial participants underwent TCR sequencing, of whom roughly 210 had received two doses of AZD1222 and some 26 had received two doses of the MenACWY control vaccine. General findings and caveats noted by the study authors: In the small 56-69-year group, the increase in depth fell short of significance, most likely because of low power. After two AZD1222 doses, both the breadth and the depth of spike-specific TCRs were significantly higher than at day 0 and than in MenACWY recipients. The vaccine-associated CD4 TCRs covered the entire spike protein, and the dominant responses fell in regions 160-218 and 743-854. Conclusions about previously exposed vaccinees were limited because only six AZD1222 recipients were SARS-CoV-2 seropositive at baseline. Because no day 14 peak-response samples were available, repertoires were characterized only after the peak T cell response. Most participants were white British and females outnumbered males, and the authors suggested that clonal diversity may have been underestimated. Reportedly, almost half of the unique spike-specific TCRs recognized epitopes lying outside the regions that are mutated in the B.1.351 and B.1.1.7 variants.

Explained via the paper, the time point label denotes: baseline before first vaccination. Vaccinee samples came from UK trials COV001 and COV002, including a single-blind randomized controlled phase 2/3 trial of AZD1222 (ChAdOx1 nCoV-19) in healthy adults. For TCRbeta chain sequencing, PBMC samples from trial participants were taken at day 0 and at day 28 after the second dose. Based on the germline V gene, the CDR1 and CDR2 sequences are KGHSH and LQKENI. V sheds 1 base and J sheds 6 bases, leaving 13 bases between their ends. The CDR3 runs 14 amino acids, cysteine and phenylalanine included. The read is trimmed to its CDR3 DNA, 42 bases read in frame from base 1. As to this clone: Its antigen specificity is not known. Qualities for individual bases were not recorded, and no much larger clone is one base off.

The CDR3 regions of human TCRbeta chains were analyzed by immunosequencing. The original pipeline was this. TCRs in the repertoires were matched against a reference library of SARS-CoV-2-specific TCRs that had been generated with the MIRA antigen-specificity platform. Breadth was defined as the fraction of unique TCRs that were SARS-CoV-2-associated, and depth was defined as the fraction of total T cells that were SARS-CoV-2-associated. Each spike-specific TCR was assigned to its reactive spike region and to a CD4 or CD8 class using the MIRA data. Log10-transformed breadth and depth values were compared by one-way ANOVA with Sidak's multiple comparisons tests. In its TCRdb copy, this immuneACCESS table keeps in-frame sequences only and misses some clones. Where compared with another copy, unresolved V genes explain less than half of these, and the others have no known cause. The DNA was the basis for D and trimming; V, J and clone size are from that table. This sample comprises 150,000 or so clones, more than 90% of them detected only once. Over 15% of the sample belongs to the ten largest clones.

The chain uses TRBV18 and TRBJ2-7, and perhaps TRBD1 as D gene, on 6 matching bases. The origin of this receptor is an adult in good health. The material was peripheral blood, obtained on day 0 of AZD1222 vaccination. The nucleotide sequence is TGTGCCAGCTCACCACAAGGGGACAAACGCGAGCAGTACTTC. It translates to CASSPQGDKREQYF. With the portions outside the CDR3 filled from the reference TRBV18 and TRBJ2-7 genes, the complete variable region becomes NAGVMQNPRHLVRRRGQEARLRCSPMKGHSHVYWYRQLPEEGLKFMVYLQKENIIDESGMPKERFSAEFPKEGPSILRIQQVVRGDSAAYFCASSPQGDKREQYFGPGTRLTVT.